This T cell receptor (beta chain) derives from a study of shared clonotypes between healthy human individuals. The study, taken as a whole, reports: Genetic and exposure-history diversity was limited by the few donors.

Per the germline V gene, CDR1 is MNHEY and CDR2 is SMNVEV (reference sequence). The CDR3 is made up of 17 amino acids. The junction had 8 bases not matched to a gene; V was cut back by 5 bases and J by 2 bases. This table comes from immunoSEQ multiplex PCR, and its TCRdb copy is limited to in-frame clones, with some not included. Among under 2.5 million clones listed, 80% to 95% were seen once. This clone has only one observation. As yet, its antigen is unknown. This sequence was found in a man aged 18 to 30 in good health. Some clones in this sample may be carry-over from other donors' samples. This rearrangement joins TRBV27 to TRBJ2-1; 11 bases fit TRBD2. Sequenced material: naive CD4+ T cells from PBMCs. Regarding subset: CD45RA+ positively selected. CDR3: CASSPRTSGRPYNEQFF. CDR3 in DNA: TGTGCCAGCAGTCCAAGGACTAGCGGGCGACCCTACAATGAGCAGTTCTTC.